This entry lists 20 T cell receptor beta chains sequenced from one sample in a study of glioma-infiltrating T cells. TCR alpha and beta CDR3 regions were amplified from RNA using iRepertoire nested multiplex PCR. Via MiXCR, TCRdb re-called the multiplex PCR reads, giving one row per CDR3 protein. This table holds more than 90,000 distinct CDR3 sequences, roughly 37% found once. The sequencing input was glioma tissue, nonneoplastic brain tissue, or PBMCs (not recorded which). The receptors were gathered from a human donor with low-grade glioma or glioblastoma, undergoing nonglioma brain surgery, or in good health (not recorded which).

This clonotype has ten or more counts. The chain links TRBV27 to TRBJ1-1; D is unresolved. V lost 2 bases to trimming and J lost 1 base, with 5 bases between them. The CDR3 has 13 residues. Germline CDR1 MNHEY, CDR2 SMNVEV (reference sequence). The CDR3 is CASSLKGNTEAFF. The CDR3 bases are TGTGCCAGCAGTTTAAAGGGGAACACTGAAGCTTTCTTT.

This clonotype came up once. Just one base apart from a much larger clone, this may be a read error. The chain has TRBV28 and TRBJ2-6; 7 bases agree with TRBD1. Trimming took 11 bases from V and 2 from J; bases not matched to a gene: 9. The CDR3 covers 15 residues. From germline, CDR1 is MDHEN and CDR2 SYDVKM. The CDR3 loop is CAGWDRRAGANVLTF. CDR3 sequence (DNA): TGTGCCGGCTGGGACAGACGAGCTGGGGCCAACGTCCTGACTTTC. The variable domain in full, completed from reference TRBV28 and TRBJ2-6, reads DVKVTQSSRYLVKRTGEKVFLECVQDMDHENMFWYRQDPGLGLRLIYFSYDVKMKEKGDIPEGYSVSREKKERFSLILESASTNQTSMYLCAGWDRRAGANVLTFGAGSRLTVL.

This clonotype was counted many times. V is TRBV7-9 and J is TRBJ2-7; D not certain. The V gene's germline CDR1 is SEHNR and CDR2 FQNEAQ (reference sequence). Trimming shortened V by 2 bases and J by 4 bases, and 12 bases separated the two germline ends. The CDR3 loop spans 14 amino acids. CDR3 sequence (DNA): TGTGCCAGCAGCTTAAACTCACCAAAATACGAGCAGTACTTC. It codes for CASSLNSPKYEQYF.

This clonotype was detected many times. J is TRBJ1-1 and V is TRBV29-1, with D perhaps matching TRBD1 (5 bases). Germline V CDR1 and CDR2: SQVTM, ANQGSEA. V lost 3 bases and J 4 bases, leaving 12 bases between the germline ends. The CDR3 is 13 residues long. CDR3 loop: CSVELQASTEAFF. The CDR3, as DNA: TGCAGCGTTGAGTTACAGGCATCCACTGAAGCTTTCTTT.

This clonotype came up many times. The chain couples TRBV28 to TRBJ2-7, with 10 bases aligning to TRBD1. Germline V gene lookup returns CDR1 MDHEN and CDR2 SYDVKM. Trimming at V came to 8 bases and at J to 4 bases, leaving 8 bases not matched to a gene. The CDR3 spans 14 residues. The DNA for the CDR3 is TGTGCCAGCCAAGCCGACAGGGGGCTATACGAGCAGTACTTC. Protein sequence: CASQADRGLYEQYF.

In the case of this clonotype: One base away lies a much larger clone, so this may be a sequencing read error. The J gene is TRBJ2-3, the V gene TRBV10-3, with D possibly being TRBD2 (5 bases). Per the germline V gene, CDR1 is ENHRY and CDR2 is SYGVKD. CDR3 size: 16 residues. CDR3 coding DNA: TGTGCCACACTACCCGCCGCGGGCCCCACCCCAGATACGCGGTATTTT. This sequence encodes CATLPAAGPTPDTRYF.

This clonotype was seen ten or more times. This chain uses TRBV19 with TRBJ2-7, with TRBD2 matching over 9 bases. CDR3 length: 14 amino acids. CDR1 and CDR2 (germline): LNHDA, SQIVND (reference sequence). The V gene end was trimmed by 6 bases and the J gene end by 0 bases; junction bases not matched to a gene: 3. The CDR3 bases are TGTGCCAGTAGCTTAGCGGGAGCCTCCTACGAGCAGTACTTC. Translating gives CASSLAGASYEQYF.

This clonotype was detected only a few times. A much larger clone lies one base from this, so it may be a read error. This sequence joins TRBV5-4 and TRBJ1-2; D unresolved. There are 17 residues in the CDR3. The V end lost 4 bases, the J end lost 6 bases, and 25 bases lay between the germline ends. Germline loops: CDR1 SGHNT, CDR2 YYREEE (reference sequence). The CDR3 sequence is CASSNNGRVTTLDGYTF. CDR3 coding DNA: TGTGCCAGCAGCAACAACGGAAGGGTCACGACGTTGGATGGCTACACCTTC.

CDR3 in amino acids: CSASGRSNEQFF. As DNA, the CDR3 is TGCAGTGCTAGCGGGAGGTCCAATGAGCAGTTCTTC. The chain carries TRBV20-1 and TRBJ2-1; TRBD2 agrees at 7 bases. Germline CDR1 and CDR2: DFQATT and SNEGSKA (reference sequence). V lost 3 bases to trimming and J lost 6 bases; unmatched junction nucleotides: 2. This CDR3 region has 12 residues.

The chain links TRBV19 to TRBJ2-6; TRBD1 aligns across 8 bases. J was trimmed by 2 bases and V by 1 base; bases with no gene match: 10. CDR1 is LNHDA, CDR2 SQIVND, per germline (reference sequence). This CDR3 contains 19 residues. CDR3 DNA: TGTGCCAGTAGTATAGGCAGGCAGGGGGCAGCGGCTGGGGCCAACGTCCTGACTTTC. This gives the protein CASSIGRQGAAAGANVLTF.

Regarding this clonotype: This clone may be a read error of a much larger clone one base away. The CDR3 does not close with the conserved phenylalanine or tryptophan, likely indicating a read error. This chain uses TRBV29-1 with TRBJ2-1; 8 bases match TRBD2. J gave up 5 bases and V 7 bases, and 10 bases lay outside the gene matches. The germline V gene has CDR1 SQVTM and CDR2 ANQGSEA. CDR3 length equals 14 residues. CDR3 sequence reads: CSAGLAGQNNEQFL. In DNA, the CDR3 is TGCAGCGCCGGCTTAGCGGGACAAAACAATGAGCAGTTCCTC.

In the case of this clonotype: Possible read error: a much larger clone is one base away. The CDR3 does not end in the conserved phenylalanine or tryptophan, so this is likely a read error. V is TRBV29-1 and J is TRBJ1-1; D not certain. Trimming removed 3 bases from V and 0 bases from J, with 8 bases in between. Per germline, CDR1 SQVTM and CDR2 ANQGSEA. The CDR3 sequence is 13 residues long. CDR3 in DNA: TGCAGCGTTGAGAGGTCCGTGAACACTGAAGCTTTCTCT. Translation gives CSVERSVNTEAFS.

The chain links TRBV6-1 to TRBJ2-3, with 8 bases matching TRBD2. With V trimmed by 7 bases and J by 2 bases, 8 bases remained unmatched. Germline values: CDR1 MNHNS, CDR2 SASEGT. The CDR3 length is 15 residues. CDR3: CASKTSGGPTDTQYF. CDR3 in DNA: TGTGCCAGCAAAACTAGCGGCGGGCCCACAGATACGCAGTATTTT.

This clonotype was recorded at least ten times. J is TRBJ2-1 and V is TRBV28, with TRBD2 matching 8 bases. Germline values: CDR1 MDHEN, CDR2 SYDVKM. V dropped 3 bases and J dropped 4; count of bases not matched to a gene: 8. The CDR3 loop spans 16 amino acids. This CDR3 reads CASSFGGGAGYNEQFF. CDR3 coding DNA: TGTGCCAGCAGTTTCGGGGGGGGCGCTGGATACAATGAGCAGTTCTTC.

This clonotype was seen many times. The gene calls are TRBV4-2 and TRBJ2-1, with D perhaps TRBD1 (6 bases). CDR3 length equals 13 residues. Germline CDR1 reads LGHNA; CDR2 reads YNFKEQ. V was clipped by 2 bases and J by 8 bases, with 10 bases between them. The CDR3 DNA follows: TGTGCCAGCAGCCAACAAGGGGGACATGAGCAGTTCTTC. Translated, it gives CASSQQGGHEQFF.

Points on this clonotype: A read error may produce the germline difference seen at one junction end. V gene TRBV7-9 combines with J gene TRBJ2-5, with a tentative D call TRBD1 (5 bases). The CDR3 sequence is 14 residues long. The V gene's germline CDR1 is SEHNR and CDR2 FQNEAQ (reference sequence). The CDR3 bases are TGTGCCAGCCGCTTAACATGGGGCTTTGAGACCCAGTCCTTC. Its protein product is CASRLTWGFETQSF.

This clonotype was seen at least ten times. This CDR3 reads CASSARDRTAGNTIYF. The CDR3 nucleotides are TGTGCCAGCAGTGCCCGAGATAGGACAGCTGGAAACACCATATATTTT. The chain has TRBV6-1 and TRBJ1-3; perhaps TRBD1 as D (6 bases). Germline V gene lookup returns CDR1 MNHNS and CDR2 SASEGT. V gave up 4 bases and J gave up 2 bases, with 15 bases separating them. The CDR3 spans 16 residues.

This clonotype has at least ten counts. The junction differs from germline at one of its ends, possibly a read error. The V call is TRBV20-1, the J call TRBJ1-3; D is undetermined. Germline V gene lookup returns CDR1 DFQATT and CDR2 SNEGSKA (reference sequence). The CDR3 has 11 residues. The CDR3 loop reads CSPRSGNTIYF. CDR3 nucleotide sequence: TGCAGTCCTAGGTCTGGAAACACCATATATTTT.

In the case of this clonotype: The missing conserved phenylalanine or tryptophan at the end of this CDR3 makes a read error likely. The V and J genes are TRBV29-1 and TRBJ1-2, with D hard to call. This CDR3 comprises 8 residues. The germline V gene encodes CDR1 SQVTM and CDR2 ANQGSEA. CDR3 DNA sequence: TGCAGTCCAGAAGGCTACACCCTC. Amino acids: CSPEGYTL.

V and J are TRBV28 and TRBJ2-5; perhaps TRBD1 as D (6 bases). This CDR3 has 17 amino acids. Germline assignment: CDR1 MDHEN and CDR2 SYDVKM. With 3 bases removed from V and 5 bases from J, the gap between germline ends came to 22 bases. CDR3 amino acids: CASSFGGQRTYKETQYF. CDR3 nucleotide sequence: TGTGCCAGCAGTTTTGGAGGACAGCGCACCTACAAGGAGACCCAGTACTTC.